These 23 T cell receptor beta chains originate from one sample sequenced in a study of blood T cell repertoires in COVID-19 (TCRdb year 2020). Library generation was performed with the immunoSEQ multiplex PCR assay. This immuneACCESS table, as held by TCRdb, lists in-frame sequences with V and J called but not all clones. Of the missing ones, under half trace to an unresolved V gene in checked studies; the others have no known cause. For this sample the table gives under 250,000 clones, of which roughly 85% were detected only once. 3.4% of the sample comes from the top ten. The sequenced material came from peripheral blood. The source of these receptors is a woman between 18 and 30 years old with acute or convalescent COVID-19.

The chain carries TRBV9 and TRBJ1-1; 8 bases match TRBD1. CDR1 is SGDLS and CDR2 is YYNGEE in the germline V gene. V lost 0 bases to trimming and J lost 3 bases; unmatched junction nucleotides: 1. The CDR3 sequence is 14 residues long. The CDR3 sequence: CASSVEQGDTEAFF. For the CDR3, the DNA is TGTGCCAGCAGCGTAGAACAGGGGGACACTGAAGCTTTCTTT.

In nucleotides, the CDR3 is TGCGCCAGCAGCCAAGAGCCGTCAGTCTATGGCTACACCTTC. It encodes CASSQEPSVYGYTF. The rearrangement joins TRBV4-3 to TRBJ1-2; D remains ambiguous. Trimming removed 0 bases at V and 4 bases at J, with 9 bases between. The CDR3 has 14 residues. In germline, CDR1 is LGHNA, CDR2 YSLEER.

The J gene is TRBJ2-7, the V gene TRBV19; 7 bases match TRBD1. From germline, CDR1 is LNHDA and CDR2 SQIVND (reference sequence). This CDR3 contains 14 residues. V dropped 3 bases and J dropped 2; count of bases not matched to a gene: 4. The CDR3: CASSIGGQPYEQYF. CDR3 nucleotide sequence: TGTGCCAGTAGTATTGGGGGACAGCCCTACGAGCAGTACTTC.

The chain is built from TRBV9 and TRBJ1-3; no definite D call. Germline lookup yields CDR1 SGDLS and CDR2 YYNGEE. V was pared by 0 bases and J by 0 bases, with 4 bases between. This CDR3 region has 14 residues. The CDR3, as DNA: TGTGCCAGCAGCGTAGCGGGCTCTGGAAACACCATATATTTT. This codes for CASSVAGSGNTIYF.

The chain recombines TRBV9 with TRBJ2-5; possible D gene TRBD2, 7 bases. Trimming took off 4 bases at V and 5 bases at J, with 18 bases between the two ends. The CDR3 has 15 residues. From germline, CDR1 is SGDLS and CDR2 YYNGEE. The chain's CDR3 is CASSPRGAVRETQYF. Here the CDR3 DNA reads TGTGCCAGCAGCCCCCGGGGGGCGGTTCGGGAGACCCAGTACTTC.

The V and J genes are TRBV7-2 and TRBJ1-5, with D possibly matching TRBD1 (6 bases). V dropped 3 bases and J dropped 6 bases, with 12 bases sitting between them. CDR3 length: 14 amino acids. Germline CDR1 and CDR2: SGHTA and FQGNSA. Here the CDR3 reads CASSFRAGAQPQHF. DNA of the CDR3: TGTGCCAGCAGCTTCAGGGCGGGGGCTCAGCCCCAGCATTTT.

CDR3 DNA: TGTGCCAGCAGCAATATGCGGGGGCTCGGGGGGGTCTCCGGAAACACCATATATTTT. Amino acid sequence: CASSNMRGLGGVSGNTIYF. The chain links TRBV28 to TRBJ1-3; a possible D gene is TRBD1 (6 bases). The germline V and J ends were trimmed by 6 bases and 4 bases, with 28 bases remaining between them. Germline V CDR1 and CDR2: MDHEN, SYDVKM. The CDR3 has 19 residues. Using reference TRBV28 and TRBJ1-3 for the parts outside the CDR3, the full variable domain is DVKVTQSSRYLVKRTGEKVFLECVQDMDHENMFWYRQDPGLGLRLIYFSYDVKMKEKGDIPEGYSVSREKKERFSLILESASTNQTSMYLCASSNMRGLGGVSGNTIYFGEGSWLTVV.

This chain links TRBV19 with TRBJ1-1; no reliable D call. This CDR3 is built from 11 residues. Trimming took off 3 bases at V and 7 bases at J, with 6 bases between the two ends. Looked up from germline, CDR1 is LNHDA and CDR2 is SQIVND (reference sequence). The CDR3 region has the DNA TGTGCCAGTAGTATCTGGCTTGAAGCTTTCTTT. As protein: CASSIWLEAFF.

The chain joins TRBV6-6 to TRBJ1-4; 9 nucleotides align to TRBD1. Germline V lookup: CDR1 MNHNY, CDR2 SVGAGI (reference sequence). CDR3 length: 15 amino acids. The V and J ends lost 2 bases and 5 bases, in that order; junction bases with no gene match: 3. This CDR3 is CASSYGTGPNEKLFF. In nucleotides, the CDR3 is TGTGCCAGCAGTTACGGGACAGGGCCCAATGAAAAACTGTTTTTT.

The genes are TRBV5-1 and TRBJ1-6, with 10 bases that match TRBD1. Germline trimming cut 3 bases from V and 7 bases from J; bases unmatched to any gene: 4. The CDR3 sequence is 15 residues long. Germline CDR1 and CDR2: SGHRS and YFSETQ. This CDR3 reads CASSWDRGGNSPLHF. CDR3 bases: TGCGCCAGCAGCTGGGACAGGGGTGGCAATTCACCCCTCCACTTT.

DNA of the CDR3: TGTGCCAGCGGCGGGACAGGGAAAAGCAACACTGAAGCTTTCTTT. It is translated as CASGGTGKSNTEAFF. This rearrangement joins TRBV6-5 to TRBJ1-1, with TRBD1 matching 9 bases. V gave up 8 bases and J gave up 2 bases; unmatched junction bases: 9. This CDR3 has 15 residues. Germline CDR1 reads MNHEY; CDR2 reads SVGAGI.

Only a few counts were recorded for this clone. The chain employs TRBV7-9 and TRBJ2-3; TRBD2 aligns across 8 bases. The germline V gene has CDR1 SEHNR and CDR2 FQNEAQ (reference sequence). This CDR3 is 17 amino acids long. V gave up 0 bases and J gave up 5 bases; unmatched junction bases: 10. CDR3 region: CASSLASPSGSGDTQYF. CDR3 DNA: TGTGCCAGCAGCTTAGCGTCGCCAAGCGGGAGTGGAGATACGCAGTATTTT.

Only one count was recorded for this clone. This chain connects TRBV18 to TRBJ2-1; 11 positions agree with TRBD2. Germline V gives CDR1 KGHSH, CDR2 LQKENI. J was trimmed by 1 base and V by 3 bases; bases with no gene match: 8. This CDR3 comprises 18 residues. The CDR3 sequence: CASSPGLAGGKSYNEQFF. The CDR3 nucleotides read TGTGCCAGCTCACCGGGGCTAGCGGGAGGCAAATCCTACAATGAGCAGTTCTTC. The full variable domain, in which reference TRBV18 and TRBJ2-1 provide the parts outside the CDR3, is NAGVMQNPRHLVRRRGQEARLRCSPMKGHSHVYWYRQLPEEGLKFMVYLQKENIIDESGMPKERFSAEFPKEGPSILRIQQVVRGDSAAYFCASSPGLAGGKSYNEQFFGPGTRLTVL.

The chain links TRBV9 to TRBJ2-2; 7 nucleotides align to TRBD1. Germline values: CDR1 SGDLS, CDR2 YYNGEE. The CDR3 is 19 amino acids. The J segment lost 2 bases and the V segment lost 5 bases, leaving 18 bases of the junction unmatched. The CDR3 nucleotides read TGTGCCAGCAGGGTCCCCTTCTTTCGGGACAGTCCTAACACCGGGGAGCTGTTTTTT. Translating it yields CASRVPFFRDSPNTGELFF.

The V call is TRBV7-9, the J call TRBJ2-1, with D hard to call. Trimming stripped 4 bases from V and 9 bases from J, with 7 bases between. CDR1 SEHNR and CDR2 FQNEAQ come from the germline V gene (reference sequence). The CDR3 sequence is 11 residues long. The CDR3 here is CASSSLLEQFF. The CDR3 DNA is TGTGCCAGCAGCTCTCTACTTGAGCAGTTCTTC.

This chain uses TRBV27 with TRBJ1-1, with D possibly TRBD1 on 6 matching bases. This CDR3 spans 14 amino acids. Germline loops: CDR1 MNHEY, CDR2 SMNVEV (reference sequence). The V gene lost 5 bases and the J gene lost 6 bases, with 16 bases spanning the gap. The CDR3 DNA reads TGTGCCAGCAGTCCCCCCGGGGGGCTGGCTGAAGCTTTCTTT. Translating it yields CASSPPGGLAEAFF.

The chain carries TRBV19 and TRBJ1-1; TRBD1 matches 12 bases. Trimming at V came to 7 bases and at J to 3 bases, leaving 6 bases not matched to a gene. The germline V gene has CDR1 LNHDA and CDR2 SQIVND (reference sequence). This CDR3 is 15 amino acids long. CDR3 DNA: TGTGCCAGTAAGGGACAGGGGGCGCAGGACACTGAAGCTTTCTTT. Encoded protein: CASKGQGAQDTEAFF.

A single count supports this clone. The V gene is TRBV18, the J gene TRBJ2-7, with 7 bases that match TRBD1. The ends lost 6 bases at V and 0 bases at J; junction bases unmatched: 2. The CDR3 spans 13 residues. Germline CDR1 reads KGHSH; CDR2 reads LQKENI. CDR3 sequence: CASSWDSSYEQYF. Written as DNA, the CDR3 is TGTGCCAGCTCTTGGGACAGCTCCTACGAGCAGTACTTC.

The J gene is TRBJ2-3, the V gene TRBV11-1; maybe TRBD2 (7 bases). The CDR3 is 14 residues long. Germline CDR1 and CDR2: SGHAT and FQDESV (reference sequence). V was shortened by 5 bases and J by 5 bases, with 14 bases between the two germline ends. Here the CDR3 DNA reads TGTGCCAGCAGCAGGGGGACTAAGGTAGATACGCAGTATTTT. This codes for CASSRGTKVDTQYF. Together with reference TRBV11-1 and TRBJ2-3, the CDR3 gives the full variable domain: EAEVAQSPRYKITEKSQAVAFWCDPISGHATLYWYRQILGQGPELLVQFQDESVVDDSQLPKDRFSAERLKGVDSTLKIQPAELGDSAMYLCASSRGTKVDTQYFGPGTRLTVL.

The chain employs TRBV27 and TRBJ2-7; D is perhaps TRBD1 (6 bases). CDR3 size: 13 residues. V lost 3 bases to trimming and J lost 3 bases, with 9 bases between them. The V gene's germline CDR1 is MNHEY and CDR2 SMNVEV (reference sequence). CDR3 in amino acids: CASSFTGLYEQYF. The CDR3 DNA is TGTGCCAGCAGTTTTACAGGGCTCTACGAGCAGTACTTC.

The chain recombines TRBV23-1 with TRBJ2-1; maybe TRBD1 (5 bases). TRBV23-1 is classed as an ORF, of uncertain function. Trimming shortened V by 2 bases and J by 6 bases, and 17 bases separated the two germline ends. The CDR3 has 16 residues. CDR3 sequence (DNA): TGCGCCAGCAGTCAAAAAAGAGACAGCATGGGCAATGAGCAGTTCTTC. Its translation is CASSQKRDSMGNEQFF.

This clone appeared once. The CDR3 protein is CASSVEGGGTDTQYF. Written as DNA, the CDR3 is TGTGCCAGCAGTGTGGAGGGAGGCGGCACAGATACGCAGTATTTT. This rearrangement joins TRBV25-1 to TRBJ2-3; weak D call: TRBD2 (6 bases). Germline V CDR1 and CDR2: MGHDK, SYGVNS. This CDR3 comprises 15 residues. Trimming took 4 bases from V and 1 from J, leaving 12 bases between them.

V gene TRBV7-2 combines with J gene TRBJ1-4; 10 bases align to TRBD1. There are 17 residues in the CDR3. The germline V gene encodes CDR1 SGHTA and CDR2 FQGNSA. V dropped 5 bases and J dropped 3; count of bases not matched to a gene: 9. The CDR3 region has the DNA TGTGCCAGCAGCCGCAGACAGGGGGCAGCGGCTAATGAAAAACTGTTTTTT. This encodes CASSRRQGAAANEKLFF.